The clone carrying this T cell receptor (beta chain) was recorded at least ten times. Antigen specificity is unknown. These data originate in a study of T cells in Graves' hyperthyroidism and ophthalmopathy. Inclusion characteristics of ophthalmopathy patients comprised a Clinical Activity Score of at least 3, a NOSPECS grade of at least 4, and duration under 3 months. The J segment lost 0 bases and the V segment lost 4 bases, leaving 8 bases of the junction unmatched. The CDR3 sequence is 19 residues long. The V gene's germline CDR1 is SGHRS and CDR2 YFSETQ. TCR beta CDR3 regions were amplified from RNA. TCR CDR3 underwent first-round RT-PCR with the HTBI primer set. TCRdb re-derived calls from the multiplex PCR reads in MiXCR, one entry per CDR3 protein. This sample has hundreds of thousands of distinct CDR3 sequences; approximately 15% occur once, and the top ten carry under 3.5%. Findings and caveats of the study: In blood, most of the thyroid clonotypes expanded above 0.001 were also present.

Sequencing input: blood. The source is a woman aged 40 to 49 with Graves' ophthalmopathy. The chain links TRBV5-1 to TRBJ2-1, with 15 bases identical to TRBD2. Here the CDR3 DNA reads TGCGCCAGCAGCCCGGGACTAGCGGGAGGTACGAGCTCCTACAATGAGCAGTTCTTC. Residues: CASSPGLAGGTSSYNEQFF.